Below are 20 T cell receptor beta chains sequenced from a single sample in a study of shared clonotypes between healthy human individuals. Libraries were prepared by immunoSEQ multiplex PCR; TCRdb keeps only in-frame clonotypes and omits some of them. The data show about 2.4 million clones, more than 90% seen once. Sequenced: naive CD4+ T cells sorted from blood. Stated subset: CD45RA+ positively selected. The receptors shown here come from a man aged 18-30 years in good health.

CDR3 coding DNA: TGTGCCAGCAGCTTGGCCAGGGGGGACATTCAGTACTTC. This sequence encodes CASSLARGDIQYF. This chain uses TRBV5-4 with TRBJ2-4, with D maybe TRBD1 (7 bases). Germline-derived CDR1 and CDR2 are SGHNT and YYREEE (reference sequence). The CDR3 consists of 13 residues. V lost 0 bases and J 8 bases, leaving 9 bases between the germline ends.

The CDR3 DNA follows: TGTGCCAGCAGTTTTGGGTCCGGCGGGAGGGCAGGGTTTACAGAGACCCAGTACTTC. As protein: CASSFGSGGRAGFTETQYF. The chain recombines TRBV27 with TRBJ2-5, with 9 bases aligning to TRBD2. The CDR3 is made up of 19 amino acids. V lost 3 bases to trimming and J lost 4 bases; unmatched junction nucleotides: 18. Germline CDR1 and CDR2: MNHEY and SMNVEV (reference sequence).

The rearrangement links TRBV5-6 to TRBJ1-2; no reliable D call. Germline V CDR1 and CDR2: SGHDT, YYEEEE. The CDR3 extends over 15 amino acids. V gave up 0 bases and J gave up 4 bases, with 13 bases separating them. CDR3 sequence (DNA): TGTGCCAGCAGCTTGGAGGAAGGAAGAGGCTATGGCTACACCTTC. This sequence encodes CASSLEEGRGYGYTF.

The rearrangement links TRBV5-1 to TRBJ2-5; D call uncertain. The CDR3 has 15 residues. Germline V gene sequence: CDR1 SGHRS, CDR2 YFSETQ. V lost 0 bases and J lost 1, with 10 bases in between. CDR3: CASSLVGPIQETQYF. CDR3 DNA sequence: TGCGCCAGCAGCTTGGTCGGGCCTATCCAAGAGACCCAGTACTTC.

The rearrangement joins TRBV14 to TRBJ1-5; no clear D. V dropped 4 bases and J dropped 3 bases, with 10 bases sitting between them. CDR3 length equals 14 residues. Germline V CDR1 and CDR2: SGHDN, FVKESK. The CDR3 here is CASSPLGFNQPQHF. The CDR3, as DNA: TGTGCCAGCAGCCCCCTGGGCTTCAATCAGCCCCAGCATTTT.

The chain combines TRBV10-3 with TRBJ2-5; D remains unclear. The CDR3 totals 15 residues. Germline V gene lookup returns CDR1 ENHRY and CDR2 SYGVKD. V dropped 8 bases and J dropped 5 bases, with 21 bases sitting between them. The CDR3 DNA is TGTGCCATCGGAATCTCTTCCATCGCTGGCGAGACCCAGTACTTC. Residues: CAIGISSIAGETQYF.

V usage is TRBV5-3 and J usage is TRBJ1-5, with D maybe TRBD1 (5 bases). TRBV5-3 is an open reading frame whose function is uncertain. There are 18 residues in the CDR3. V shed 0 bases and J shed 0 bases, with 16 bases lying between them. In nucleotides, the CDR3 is TGTGCCAGAAGCTTGGGCAGGGAATGGTGGAATAGCAATCAGCCCCAGCATTTT. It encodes CARSLGREWWNSNQPQHF.

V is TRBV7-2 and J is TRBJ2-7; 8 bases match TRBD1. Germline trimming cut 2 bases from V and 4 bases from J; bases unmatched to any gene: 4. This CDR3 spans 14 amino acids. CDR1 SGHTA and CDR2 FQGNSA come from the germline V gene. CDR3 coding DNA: TGTGCCAGCAGCTTACAGGGGGCGGTGTACGAGCAGTACTTC. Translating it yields CASSLQGAVYEQYF.

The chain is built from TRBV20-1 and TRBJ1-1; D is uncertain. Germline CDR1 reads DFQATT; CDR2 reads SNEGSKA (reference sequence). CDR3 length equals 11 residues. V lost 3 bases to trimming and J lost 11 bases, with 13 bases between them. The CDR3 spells CSASIKGLAFF. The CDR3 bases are TGCAGTGCTAGCATTAAGGGCCTGGCTTTCTTT.

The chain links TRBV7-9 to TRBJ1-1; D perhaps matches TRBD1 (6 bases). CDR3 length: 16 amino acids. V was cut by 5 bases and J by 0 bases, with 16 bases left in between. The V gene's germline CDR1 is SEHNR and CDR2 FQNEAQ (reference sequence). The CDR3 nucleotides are TGTGCCAGCAGCGTTTACCTACAGGGTATGAACACTGAAGCTTTCTTT. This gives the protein CASSVYLQGMNTEAFF.

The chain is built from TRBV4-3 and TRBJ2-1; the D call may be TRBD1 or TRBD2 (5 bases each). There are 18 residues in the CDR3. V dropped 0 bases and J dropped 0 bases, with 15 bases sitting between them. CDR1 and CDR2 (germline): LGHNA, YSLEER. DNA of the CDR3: TGCGCCAGCAGCCAAGATTCCGGGGCCCGTAGCTCCTACAATGAGCAGTTCTTC. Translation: CASSQDSGARSSYNEQFF.

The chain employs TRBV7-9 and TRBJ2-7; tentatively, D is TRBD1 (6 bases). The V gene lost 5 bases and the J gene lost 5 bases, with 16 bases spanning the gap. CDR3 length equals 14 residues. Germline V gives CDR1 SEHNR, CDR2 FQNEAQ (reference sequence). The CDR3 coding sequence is TGTGCCAGCAGCCTCACAACAGGGACCGACGAGCAGTACTTC. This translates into CASSLTTGTDEQYF.

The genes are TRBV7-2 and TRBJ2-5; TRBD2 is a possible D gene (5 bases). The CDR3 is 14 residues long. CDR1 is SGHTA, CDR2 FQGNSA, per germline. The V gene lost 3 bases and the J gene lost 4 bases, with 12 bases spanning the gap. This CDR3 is CASSFQRFGETQYF. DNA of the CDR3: TGTGCCAGCAGCTTCCAGCGGTTTGGAGAGACCCAGTACTTC. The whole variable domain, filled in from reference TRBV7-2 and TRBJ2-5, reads GAGVSQSPSNKVTEKGKDVELRCDPISGHTALYWYRQSLGQGLEFLIYFQGNSAPDKSGLPSDRFSAERTGGSVSTLTIQRTQQEDSAVYLCASSFQRFGETQYFGPGTRLLVL.

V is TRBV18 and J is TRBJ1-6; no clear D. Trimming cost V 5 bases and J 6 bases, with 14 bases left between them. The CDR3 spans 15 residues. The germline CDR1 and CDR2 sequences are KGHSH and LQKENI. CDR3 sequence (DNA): TGTGCCAGCTCAACCGTACCGGGCTCTAATTCACCCCTCCACTTT. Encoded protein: CASSTVPGSNSPLHF.

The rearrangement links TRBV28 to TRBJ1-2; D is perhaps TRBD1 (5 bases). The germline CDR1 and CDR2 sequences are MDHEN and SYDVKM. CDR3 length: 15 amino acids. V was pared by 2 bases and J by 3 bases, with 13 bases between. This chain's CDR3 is CASSLAVRADYGYTF. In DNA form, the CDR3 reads TGTGCCAGCAGTTTAGCGGTCAGGGCGGACTATGGCTACACCTTC.

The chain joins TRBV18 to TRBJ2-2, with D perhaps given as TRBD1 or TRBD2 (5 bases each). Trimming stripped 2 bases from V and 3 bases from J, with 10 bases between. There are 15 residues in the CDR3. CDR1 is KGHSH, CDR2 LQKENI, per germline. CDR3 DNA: TGTGCCAGCTCACCAAAGGGACCACACACCGGGGAGCTGTTTTTT. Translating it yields CASSPKGPHTGELFF.

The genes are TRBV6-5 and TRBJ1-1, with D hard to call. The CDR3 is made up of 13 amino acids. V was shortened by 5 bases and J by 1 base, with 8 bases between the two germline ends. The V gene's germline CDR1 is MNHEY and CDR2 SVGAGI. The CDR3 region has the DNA TGTGCCAGCAGTCTAAGGAAGAACACTGAAGCTTTCTTT. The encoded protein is CASSLRKNTEAFF.

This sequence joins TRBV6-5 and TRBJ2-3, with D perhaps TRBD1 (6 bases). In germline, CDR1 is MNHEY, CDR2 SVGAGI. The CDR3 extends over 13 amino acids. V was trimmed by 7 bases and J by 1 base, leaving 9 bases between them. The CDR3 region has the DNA TGTGCCAGCATAAAGGGGGGCACAGATACGCAGTATTTT. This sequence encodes CASIKGGTDTQYF.

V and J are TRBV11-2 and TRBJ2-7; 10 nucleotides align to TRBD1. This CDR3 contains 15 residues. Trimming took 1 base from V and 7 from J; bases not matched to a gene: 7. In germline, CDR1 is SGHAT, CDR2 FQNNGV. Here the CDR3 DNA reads TGTGCCAGCAGCTTAGGGGACAGGGGAGCGGGTGAGCAGTACTTC. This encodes CASSLGDRGAGEQYF.

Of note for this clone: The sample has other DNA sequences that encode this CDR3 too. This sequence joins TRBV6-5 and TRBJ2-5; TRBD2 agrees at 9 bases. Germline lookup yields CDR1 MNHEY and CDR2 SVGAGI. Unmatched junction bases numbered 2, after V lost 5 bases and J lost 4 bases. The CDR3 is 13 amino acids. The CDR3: CASSRGRAETQYF. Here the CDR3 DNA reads TGTGCCAGCAGTCGCGGGAGGGCAGAGACCCAGTACTTC.